This T cell receptor beta chain was obtained from a study of radiotherapy plus CTLA-4 blockade in lung cancer. The CDR3 extends over 17 amino acids. The V gene's germline CDR1 is PRHDT and CDR2 FYEKMQ (reference sequence). V dropped 5 bases and J dropped 0; count of bases not matched to a gene: 5. Broader study findings: TCR clones originating in tumors grew in number in blood after radiotherapy plus ipilimumab.

Points on this clone: Its antigen is unidentified.

Chemo-refractory metastatic non-small-cell lung cancer patients received focal radiation with ipilimumab CTLA-4 blockade. The assay was immunoSEQ multiplex PCR, and TCRdb's table has in-frame clones only and misses some. Of around 72,000 clones in the sample, 78% were seen once. This receptor was obtained from a human donor with non-small cell lung cancer who had a complete response to radiotherapy plus ipilimumab. The V gene is TRBV13, the J gene TRBJ2-6; 9 positions match TRBD1. This material consisted of peripheral blood, taken from a patient treated with radiotherapy plus ipilimumab. The CDR3 DNA follows: TGTGCCAGCAGCCCGGGACAGGGACCCTCTGGGGCCAACGTCCTGACTTTC. This codes for CASSPGQGPSGANVLTF.